This record covers a single T cell receptor (beta chain). Germline trimming cut 0 bases from V and 4 bases from J; bases unmatched to any gene: 6. In germline, CDR1 is LNHNV, CDR2 YYDKDF (reference sequence). This CDR3 contains 16 residues. This entry belongs to a study of blood T cell repertoires in COVID-19. The overall study: Acute and convalescent COVID-19 samples came from the United States, Italy and Spain. PBMCs, B-cell-depleted T cells, or T cells were the source of the cDNA or gDNA that made up the material.

Original methodology: Counts of nucleated cells, estimated from reference gene primer amplification, were obtained. Some clones are missing from TCRdb's copy, which holds only in-frame ones; the method was immunoSEQ multiplex PCR. Clone size and V and J calls were adopted from that table, with D and trimming inferred from the DNA. The repertoire holds 150,000 to 190,000 clones, with around 87% as singletons. Sequenced input: peripheral blood. The TCR originated in a woman aged 40 to 50 with acute or convalescent COVID-19. This chain joins TRBV15 and TRBJ2-1; 7 bases line up with TRBD2. Here the CDR3 reads CATSRDLAGLYNEQFF. CDR3 sequence (DNA): TGTGCCACCAGCAGAGATTTAGCGGGCTTATACAATGAGCAGTTCTTC. The variable domain in full, with the rest retrieved from reference TRBV15 and TRBJ2-1, is DAMVIQNPRYQVTQFGKPVTLSCSQTLNHNVMYWYQQKSSQAPKLLFHYYDKDFNNEADTPDNFQSRRPNTSFCFLDIRSPGLGDTAMYLCATSRDLAGLYNEQFFGPGTRLTVL.